Listed below are T cell receptor beta chains from one sample, sequenced in a study of human T cells and chemical hapten exposure. TCRdb reprocessed the RACE reads with MiXCR, giving one entry per CDR3 protein. The repertoire holds a few hundred thousand distinct CDR3 sequences, with approximately 5% as singletons. This specimen consisted of whole blood, obtained in connection with sensitization to the hapten diphenylcyclopropenone (DPC). These receptors were obtained from a woman between 50 and 59 years old with alopecia areata. Some clones in this sample may be carry-over from other donors' samples. CDR3s include the opening cysteine and the closing phenylalanine or tryptophan. D genes are given only for firm matches. Part of the rows lack a size; the others show once, few, many or a class for expanded clones.

j_gene | d_gene | v_gene | abundance | CDR3nt | CDR3aa
TRBJ2-3 | TRBD2 | TRBV27 | many | TGTGCCAGCAGAGAAGCGGGGGGGCGGATGGGCACAGATACGCAGTATTTT | CASREAGGRMGTDTQYF
TRBJ1-1 | NA | TRBV29-1 | few | TGCAGCGCCCGAAGGCAGGGGCAAAACACTGAAGCTTTCTTT | CSARRQGQNTEAFF
TRBJ2-3 | NA | TRBV24-1 | NA | TGTGCCACCAGTCAGCCACCCACAGATACGCAGTATTTT | CATSQPPTDTQYF
TRBJ1-1 | NA | TRBV6-5 | many | TGTGCCAGCAGTTACGCTCGACAGTCCAACACTGAAGCTTTCTTT | CASSYARQSNTEAFF
TRBJ1-5 | NA | TRBV19 | many | TGTGCCAGTAGTCAGGGAATTCAGCCCCAGCATTTT | CASSQGIQPQHF
TRBJ1-1 | NA | TRBV7-9 | many | TGTGCCAGCAGCCCCCGAGGGGGGGAGGGCACTGAAGCTTTCTTT | CASSPRGGEGTEAFF
TRBJ2-7 | NA | TRBV7-8 | many | TGTGCCAGCAGCTTAGACGGAGGGTACGAGCAGTACTTC | CASSLDGGYEQYF
TRBJ2-6 | NA | TRBV7-9 | many | TGTGCCAGCAGCTCTCCTCAGGGGGGGTCGGCTGGGGCCAACGTCCTGACTTTC | CASSSPQGGSAGANVLTF
TRBJ2-3 | TRBD2 | TRBV3-1 | many | TGTGCCAGCAGCCAAGTTGCGGGGGGGTCAGATACGCAGTATTTT | CASSQVAGGSDTQYF
TRBJ1-1 | NA | TRBV7-3 | many | TGTGCCAGCAGCTTAACGGCAGGTACTGAAGCTTTCTTT | CASSLTAGTEAFF
TRBJ1-3 | NA | TRBV29-1 | many | TGCAGCGTTGTTAAGGCTGGAAACACCATATATTTT | CSVVKAGNTIYF
TRBJ2-7 | NA | TRBV9 | NA | TGTGCCAGCAGCTCCCCTGGGCCCGAGCAGTACTTC | CASSSPGPEQYF